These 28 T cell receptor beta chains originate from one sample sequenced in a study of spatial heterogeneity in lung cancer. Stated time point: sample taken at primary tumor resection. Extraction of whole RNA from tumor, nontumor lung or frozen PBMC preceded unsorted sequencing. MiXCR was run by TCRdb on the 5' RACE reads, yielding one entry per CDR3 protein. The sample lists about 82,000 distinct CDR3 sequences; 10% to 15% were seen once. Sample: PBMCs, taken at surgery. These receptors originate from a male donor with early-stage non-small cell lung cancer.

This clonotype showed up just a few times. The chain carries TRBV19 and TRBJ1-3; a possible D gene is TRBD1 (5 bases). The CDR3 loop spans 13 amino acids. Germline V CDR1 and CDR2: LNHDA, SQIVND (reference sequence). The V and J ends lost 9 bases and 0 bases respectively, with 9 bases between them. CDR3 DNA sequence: TGTGCCAGCTCCCAGGGCTCTGGAAACACCATATATTTT. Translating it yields CASSQGSGNTIYF.

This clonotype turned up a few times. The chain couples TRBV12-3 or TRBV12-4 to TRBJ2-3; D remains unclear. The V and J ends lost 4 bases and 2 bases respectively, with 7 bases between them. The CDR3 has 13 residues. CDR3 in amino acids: CASSSPPTDTQYF. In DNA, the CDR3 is TGTGCCAGCAGTTCTCCGCCCACAGATACGCAGTATTTT.

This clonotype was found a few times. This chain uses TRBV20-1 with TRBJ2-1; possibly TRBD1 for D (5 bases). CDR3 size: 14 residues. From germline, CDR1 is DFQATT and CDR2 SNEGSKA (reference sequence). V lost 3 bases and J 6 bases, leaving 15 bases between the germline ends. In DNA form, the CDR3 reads TGCAGTGCTAGGGCGGACAAGACGCCCAATGAGCAGTTCTTC. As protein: CSARADKTPNEQFF.

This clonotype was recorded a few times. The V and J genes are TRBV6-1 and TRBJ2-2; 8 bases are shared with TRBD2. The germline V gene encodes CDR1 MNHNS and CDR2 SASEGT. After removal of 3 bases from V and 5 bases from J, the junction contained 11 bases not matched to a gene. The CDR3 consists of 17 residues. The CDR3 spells CASSDPGLASLTGELFF. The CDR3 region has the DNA TGTGCCAGCAGTGATCCAGGACTAGCCTCCTTAACCGGGGAGCTGTTTTTT.

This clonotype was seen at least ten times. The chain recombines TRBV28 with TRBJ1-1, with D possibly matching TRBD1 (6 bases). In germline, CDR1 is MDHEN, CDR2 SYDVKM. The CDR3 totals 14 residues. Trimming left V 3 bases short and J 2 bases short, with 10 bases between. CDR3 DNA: TGTGCCAGCAGTTTGACAGGACCAAACACTGAAGCTTTCTTT. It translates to CASSLTGPNTEAFF. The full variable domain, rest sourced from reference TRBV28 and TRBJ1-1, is DVKVTQSSRYLVKRTGEKVFLECVQDMDHENMFWYRQDPGLGLRLIYFSYDVKMKEKGDIPEGYSVSREKKERFSLILESASTNQTSMYLCASSLTGPNTEAFFGQGTRLTVV.

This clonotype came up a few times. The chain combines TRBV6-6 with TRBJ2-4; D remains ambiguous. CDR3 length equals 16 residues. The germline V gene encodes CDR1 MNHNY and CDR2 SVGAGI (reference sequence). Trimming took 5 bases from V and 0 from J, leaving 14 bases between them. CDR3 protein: CASSTQKAPAKNIQYF. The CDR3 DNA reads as TGTGCCAGCAGTACCCAGAAAGCCCCAGCCAAAAACATTCAGTACTTC.

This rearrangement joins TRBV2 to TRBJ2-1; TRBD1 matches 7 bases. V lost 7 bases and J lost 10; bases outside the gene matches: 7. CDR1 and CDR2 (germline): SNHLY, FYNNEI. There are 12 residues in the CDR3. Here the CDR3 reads CASKGEGAEQFF. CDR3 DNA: TGTGCCAGCAAGGGTGAGGGGGCGGAGCAGTTCTTC.

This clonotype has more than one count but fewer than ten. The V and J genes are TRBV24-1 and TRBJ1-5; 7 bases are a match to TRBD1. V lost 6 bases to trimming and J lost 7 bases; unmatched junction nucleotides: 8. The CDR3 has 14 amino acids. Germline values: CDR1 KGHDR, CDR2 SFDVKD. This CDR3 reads CATSPHLTGQPQHF. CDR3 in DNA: TGTGCCACCAGTCCCCACCTGACAGGGCAGCCCCAGCATTTT.

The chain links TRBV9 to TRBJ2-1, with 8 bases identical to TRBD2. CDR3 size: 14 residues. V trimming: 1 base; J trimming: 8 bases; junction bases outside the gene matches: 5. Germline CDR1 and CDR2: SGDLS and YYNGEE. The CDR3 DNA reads TGTGCCAGCAGCGTACAGGCGGGAGGAGATGAGCAGTTCTTC. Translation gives CASSVQAGGDEQFF.

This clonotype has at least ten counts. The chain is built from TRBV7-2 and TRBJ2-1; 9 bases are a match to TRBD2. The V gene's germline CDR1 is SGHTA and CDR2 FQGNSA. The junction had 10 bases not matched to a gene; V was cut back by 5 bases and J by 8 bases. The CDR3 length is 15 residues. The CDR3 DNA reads TGTGCCAGCAGCCAAAGCGGGGGGACGGGCCATGAGCAGTTCTTC. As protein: CASSQSGGTGHEQFF.

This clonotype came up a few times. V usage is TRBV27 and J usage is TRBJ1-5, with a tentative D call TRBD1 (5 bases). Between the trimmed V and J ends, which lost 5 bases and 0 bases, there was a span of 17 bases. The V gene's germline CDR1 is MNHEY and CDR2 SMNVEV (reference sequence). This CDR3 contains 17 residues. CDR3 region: CASSDSYPSYSNQPQHF. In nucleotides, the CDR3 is TGTGCCAGCAGTGACAGCTACCCCTCATATAGCAATCAGCCCCAGCATTTT.

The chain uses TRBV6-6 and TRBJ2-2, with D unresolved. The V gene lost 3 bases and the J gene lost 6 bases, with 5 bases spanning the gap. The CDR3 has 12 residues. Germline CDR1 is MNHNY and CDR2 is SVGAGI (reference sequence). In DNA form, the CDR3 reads TGTGCCAGCAGTTATTTGCCCGGGGAGCTGTTTTTT. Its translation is CASSYLPGELFF.

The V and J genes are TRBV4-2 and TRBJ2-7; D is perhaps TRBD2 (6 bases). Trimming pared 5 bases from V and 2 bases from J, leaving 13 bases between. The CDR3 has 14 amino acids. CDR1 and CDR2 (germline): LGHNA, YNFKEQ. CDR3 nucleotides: TGTGCCAGCAGCTACCGGGAGTACCCCTACGAGCAGTACTTC. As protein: CASSYREYPYEQYF.

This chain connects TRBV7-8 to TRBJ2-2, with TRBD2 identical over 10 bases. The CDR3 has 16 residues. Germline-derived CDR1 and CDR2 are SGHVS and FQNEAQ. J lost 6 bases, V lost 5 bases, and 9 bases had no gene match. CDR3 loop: CASSPTSGIIAGELFF. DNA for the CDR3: TGTGCCAGCAGCCCTACTAGCGGGATAATCGCCGGGGAGCTGTTTTTT.

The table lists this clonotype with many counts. DNA for the CDR3: TGTGCCAGCAGCTTTTCCGATGAGAACTATGGCTACACCTTC. It is translated as CASSFSDENYGYTF. This sequence joins TRBV7-9 and TRBJ1-2; D is ambiguous. The CDR3 totals 14 residues. With 3 bases removed from V and 2 bases from J, the gap between germline ends came to 10 bases. Per germline, CDR1 SEHNR and CDR2 FQNEAQ (reference sequence).

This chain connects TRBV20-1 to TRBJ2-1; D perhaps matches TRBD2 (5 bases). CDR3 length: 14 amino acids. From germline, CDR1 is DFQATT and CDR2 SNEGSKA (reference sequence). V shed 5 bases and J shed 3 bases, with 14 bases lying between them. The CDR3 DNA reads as TGCAGTGCTCCATCAAGGACTGTCTACAATGAGCAGTTCTTC. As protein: CSAPSRTVYNEQFF.

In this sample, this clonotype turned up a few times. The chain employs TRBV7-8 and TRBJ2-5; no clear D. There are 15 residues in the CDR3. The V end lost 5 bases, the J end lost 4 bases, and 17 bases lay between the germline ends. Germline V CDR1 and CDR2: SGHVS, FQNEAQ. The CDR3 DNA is TGTGCCAGCAGCACGTCTAGACTCCGAGGAGAGACCCAGTACTTC. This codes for CASSTSRLRGETQYF.

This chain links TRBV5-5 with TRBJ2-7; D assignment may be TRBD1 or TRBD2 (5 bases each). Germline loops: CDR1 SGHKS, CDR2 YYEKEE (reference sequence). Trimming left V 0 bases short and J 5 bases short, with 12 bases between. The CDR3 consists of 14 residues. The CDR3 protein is CASSLGRGAHEQYF. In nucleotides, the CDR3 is TGTGCCAGCAGCTTGGGAAGGGGAGCCCACGAGCAGTACTTC.

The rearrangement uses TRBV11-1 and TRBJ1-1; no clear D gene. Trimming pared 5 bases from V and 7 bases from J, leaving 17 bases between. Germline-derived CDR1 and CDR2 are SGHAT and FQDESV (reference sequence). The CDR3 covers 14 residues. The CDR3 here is CASSHTRNLFEAFF. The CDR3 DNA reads TGTGCCAGCAGCCACACCCGAAACCTGTTTGAAGCTTTCTTT. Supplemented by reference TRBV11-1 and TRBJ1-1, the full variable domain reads EAEVAQSPRYKITEKSQAVAFWCDPISGHATLYWYRQILGQGPELLVQFQDESVVDDSQLPKDRFSAERLKGVDSTLKIQPAELGDSAMYLCASSHTRNLFEAFFGQGTRLTVV.

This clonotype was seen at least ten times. The CDR3 loop reads CASSEQGLLGSIPSGANVLTF. CDR3 coding DNA: TGTGCCAGCAGTGAACAGGGGCTACTCGGGAGTATTCCCTCTGGGGCCAACGTCCTGACTTTC. This rearrangement joins TRBV27 to TRBJ2-6; weak D call: TRBD1 (7 bases). Deletions cut 5 bases from V and 0 bases from J, with 26 bases between. Germline lookup yields CDR1 MNHEY and CDR2 SMNVEV (reference sequence). The CDR3 is 21 residues long.

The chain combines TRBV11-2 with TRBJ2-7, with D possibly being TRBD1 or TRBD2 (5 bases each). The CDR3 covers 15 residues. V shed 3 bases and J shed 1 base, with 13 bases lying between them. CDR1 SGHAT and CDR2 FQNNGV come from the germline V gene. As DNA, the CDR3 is TGTGCCAGCAGCTTTGAGGGGCGATCTTCCTACGAGCAGTACTTC. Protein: CASSFEGRSSYEQYF. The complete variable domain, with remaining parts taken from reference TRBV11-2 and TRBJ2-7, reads EAGVAQSPRYKIIEKRQSVAFWCNPISGHATLYWYQQILGQGPKLLIQFQNNGVVDDSQLPKDRFSAERLKGVDSTLKIQPAKLEDSAVYLCASSFEGRSSYEQYFGPGTRLTVT.

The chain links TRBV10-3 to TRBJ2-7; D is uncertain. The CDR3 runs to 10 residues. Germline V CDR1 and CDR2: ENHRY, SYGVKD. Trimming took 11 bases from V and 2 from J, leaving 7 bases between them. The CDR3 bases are TGTGCCTCGAGGACCTACGAGCAGTACTTC. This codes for CASRTYEQYF.

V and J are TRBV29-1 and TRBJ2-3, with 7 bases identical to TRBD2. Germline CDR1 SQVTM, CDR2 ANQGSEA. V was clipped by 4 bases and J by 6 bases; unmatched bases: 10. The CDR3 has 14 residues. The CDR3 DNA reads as TGCAGCGTTGGGCTAGCGGCCTCCCCCGATACGCAGTATTTT. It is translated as CSVGLAASPDTQYF.

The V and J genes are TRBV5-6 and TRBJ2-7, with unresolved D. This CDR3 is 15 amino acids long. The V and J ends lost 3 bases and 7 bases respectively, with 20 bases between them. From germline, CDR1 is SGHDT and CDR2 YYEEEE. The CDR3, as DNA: TGTGCCAGCAGCTCCTACCCCCCGGCAGGACGGGAGCAGTACTTC. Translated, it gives CASSSYPPAGREQYF.

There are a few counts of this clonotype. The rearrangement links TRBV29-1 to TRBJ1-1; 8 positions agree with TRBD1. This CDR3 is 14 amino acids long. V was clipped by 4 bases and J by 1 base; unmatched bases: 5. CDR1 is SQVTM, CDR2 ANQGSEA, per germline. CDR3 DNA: TGCAGCGTTGCCAGGGGGCCCGGGAACACTGAAGCTTTCTTT. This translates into CSVARGPGNTEAFF.

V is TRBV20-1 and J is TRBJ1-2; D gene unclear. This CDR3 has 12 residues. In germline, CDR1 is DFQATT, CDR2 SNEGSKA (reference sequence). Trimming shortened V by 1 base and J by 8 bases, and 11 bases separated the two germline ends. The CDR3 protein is CSARGESLGYTF. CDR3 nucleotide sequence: TGCAGTGCTAGAGGGGAATCTCTAGGCTACACCTTC.

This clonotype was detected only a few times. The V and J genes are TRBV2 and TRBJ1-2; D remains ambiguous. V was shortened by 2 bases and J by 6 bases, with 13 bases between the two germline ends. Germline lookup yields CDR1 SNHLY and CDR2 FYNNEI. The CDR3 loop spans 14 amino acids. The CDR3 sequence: CASSEKRGTHGYTF. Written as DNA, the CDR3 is TGTGCCAGCAGTGAAAAACGGGGTACCCATGGCTACACCTTC.

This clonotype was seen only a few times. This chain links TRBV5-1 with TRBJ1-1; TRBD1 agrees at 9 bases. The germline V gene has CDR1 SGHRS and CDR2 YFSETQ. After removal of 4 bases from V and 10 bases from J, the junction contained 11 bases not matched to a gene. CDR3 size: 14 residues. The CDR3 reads CASSPDLDRGLAFF. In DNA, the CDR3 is TGCGCCAGCAGCCCGGACCTCGACAGGGGGTTAGCTTTCTTT.